A selection of T cell receptor beta chains follows, all from one sample in a study of tumor-infiltrating lymphocytes in localized non-small cell lung cancer. TCRdb's copy holds only in-frame clones and misses some; the assay was immunoSEQ multiplex PCR. Here the sample spans roughly 11,000 clones, 84% being singletons. Specimen: lung tumor tissue. These receptors were collected from a human donor with non-small cell lung cancer. Both conserved end residues are trimmed from each CDR3. Clone size is shown for a subset of rows, as once, few, many or a class of expanded clone.

V	size	J	CDR3
TRBV19	.	TRBJ2-7	ASSLRQGYEQY
TRBV9	.	TRBJ2-2	ASSVTSYNTGELF
TRBV6-6	.	TRBJ2-7	ASRTGISYEQY
TRBV29-1	.	TRBJ1-5	SVAPGTNQPQH
TRBV6-5	.	TRBJ1-1	ASSFDGLGEAF
TRBV30	few	TRBJ2-4	AWSAGTAKNIQY
TRBV5-6	.	TRBJ2-3	ASSSEGLPDTQY
TRBV28	few	TRBJ2-7	ASSSLRGTVMPYEQY
TRBV7-9	.	TRBJ2-7	ASSLMSTAILGEQY
TRBV7-2	.	TRBJ2-2	ASSPLSRNTGELF
TRBV6-6	.	TRBJ2-7	ASSATSGGPYEQY
TRBV11-3	.	TRBJ2-1	ASSLDPRTEQF
TRBV9	.	TRBJ1-2	ASSPPLAGGLGYT
TRBV5-6	.	TRBJ2-1	ASSYRVDEQF
TRBV5-1	.	TRBJ2-5	ASSLSGQGRQETQY
TRBV6-4	.	TRBJ2-2	ASSLENGGELF
TRBV6-6	.	TRBJ1-4	ASSNTGRTNEKLF
TRBV19	.	TRBJ2-7	ASSNRQGRNSYEQY
TRBV5-6	.	TRBJ2-7	ASSFLDRARSYEQY
TRBV6-5	.	TRBJ2-2	ASKPTGGTGELF
TRBV6-1	.	TRBJ2-3	ASSEDPAGGRDTQY
TRBV29-1	.	TRBJ2-7	SVVTSYSYEQY
TRBV10-1	.	TRBJ2-3	ASSRTGITDTQY
TRBV2	.	TRBJ1-6	ASRTGLNSPLH
TRBV29-1	few	TRBJ1-2	SVEVGGMVTNYGYT
TRBV19	.	TRBJ2-5	ASSSWIQETQY
TRBV28	.	TRBJ1-1	ASRDRPHGTEAF
TRBV9	once	TRBJ2-2	ASSVEQGTTGELF
TRBV7-8	.	TRBJ2-2	ASSLAGASGKGF
TRBV2	.	TRBJ2-5	ASSFGTSGGETQY
TRBV6-1	.	TRBJ2-7	ASSEAGLRWNEQY
TRBV7-6	.	TRBJ1-5	ASSLPTGGSNQPQH
TRBV13	.	TRBJ2-7	ASSLGRIGTVTYEQY
TRBV2	once	TRBJ1-1	ASSRTGVRTEAF
TRBV6-5	.	TRBJ1-1	ASISTGMNTEAF
TRBV28	.	TRBJ2-1	ASSLFDSVSYNEQF
TRBV2	.	TRBJ1-1	ASRYNTEAF
TRBV20-1	.	TRBJ2-5	SASGETQY
TRBV7-2	.	TRBJ1-5	ASSLVVSTDQPQH
TRBV6-1	.	TRBJ2-3	ASPPGGTDTQY
TRBV27	.	TRBJ2-1	ASQGSGSVF
TRBV5-6	.	TRBJ1-5	ASSLARGINSNQPQH
TRBV13	.	TRBJ1-1	ASSRRGQQNTEAF
TRBV30	.	TRBJ2-7	AWRQGDSYEQY
TRBV7-3	.	TRBJ2-1	ASSTGQGFYNEQF
TRBV6-1	.	TRBJ1-1	ASRPVLNTEAF
TRBV4-2	few	TRBJ2-7	ASSPNHRGPGEQY
TRBV19	.	TRBJ2-7	ASSMGSGGYEQY
TRBV6-5	.	TRBJ1-1	ASSQLATNTEAF
TRBV5-4	.	TRBJ2-7	ASSPERGDLYEQY
TRBV14	once	TRBJ2-7	ASSQASPAVPYEQY
TRBV12-1	few	TRBJ2-7	ASLPRGGSYEQY
TRBV5-1	.	TRBJ2-1	ASSLGTASNEQF
TRBV7-9	.	TRBJ1-6	ASSRHLDTSSDSPLH
TRBV27	.	TRBJ1-2	ASSSADRGTKGYT
TRBV19	.	TRBJ1-1	ASTRLFSAF
TRBV7-6	.	TRBJ2-2	ASSLDVLAVTGELF